Only a few counts were recorded for the clone carrying this T cell receptor beta chain. Its antigen remains unknown. These data originate in a study of T cell repertoires in cytomegalovirus infection. TCRdb re-called the reads with MiXCR, one entry per CDR3 protein. The sample lists 45,000 to 55,000 distinct CDR3 sequences, 20% to 25% occurring once. The sample here was CD8+ T cells from cultured PBMCs, taken from culture after CMV antigen stimulation. The clonotype comes from a human donor in good health (CMV status not recorded). Some clones in this sample may be carry-over from other donors' samples.

CDR3 bases: TGTGCCAGTAGTTATAACCTGAACACTGAAGCTTTCTTT. Translating gives CASSYNLNTEAFF. The chain carries TRBV19 and TRBJ1-1; no definite D call. V was pared by 5 bases and J by 0 bases, with 7 bases between. CDR3 size: 13 residues. Germline CDR1 is LNHDA and CDR2 is SQIVND (reference sequence).